Following are 27 T cell receptor beta chains from one sample sequenced in a study of T cell responses to AZD1222 COVID-19 vaccine. Method: immunoSEQ multiplex PCR; TCRdb's copy keeps in-frame clones and lacks some. Of 100,000 to 150,000 clones listed, about 93% are singletons. This sample comprised peripheral blood, obtained on day 0 of AZD1222 vaccination. Source of these receptors: an adult in good health.

This chain joins TRBV6-4 and TRBJ1-1; D call uncertain. Trimming left V 4 bases short and J 2 bases short, with 8 bases between. The CDR3 loop spans 13 amino acids. Germline lookup yields CDR1 MRHNA and CDR2 SNTAGT. The CDR3: CASSVSINTEAFF. The CDR3 nucleotides are TGTGCCAGCAGTGTTAGCATAAACACTGAAGCTTTCTTT.

The chain links TRBV28 to TRBJ1-2; TRBD1 matches at 9 bases. Germline-derived CDR1 and CDR2 are MDHEN and SYDVKM. The CDR3 runs to 15 residues. Trimming cost V 5 bases and J 4 bases; bases outside gene matches: 8. In DNA form, the CDR3 reads TGTGCCAGCAGTCCCCCGGGACAGGGAGCCTATGGCTACACCTTC. It codes for CASSPPGQGAYGYTF.

The gene calls are TRBV13 and TRBJ2-7, with TRBD1 identical over 7 bases. The CDR3 extends over 19 amino acids. The J segment lost 2 bases and the V segment lost 5 bases, leaving 21 bases of the junction unmatched. The germline V gene encodes CDR1 PRHDT and CDR2 FYEKMQ (reference sequence). CDR3 nucleotide sequence: TGTGCCAGCAGCCCTCTAATAGTAGGACAGGACCAGGGCCCCTACGAGCAGTACTTC. Protein sequence: CASSPLIVGQDQGPYEQYF.

The chain carries TRBV27 and TRBJ1-2; D is possibly TRBD1 (6 bases). V was cut by 6 bases and J by 11 bases, with 16 bases left in between. Germline loops: CDR1 MNHEY, CDR2 SMNVEV (reference sequence). The CDR3 has 12 residues. The CDR3, as DNA: TGTGCCAGCAGCGCAGGGGTCAGCCCGTACACCTTC. It yields the protein CASSAGVSPYTF.

The chain is built from TRBV27 and TRBJ2-3; TRBD1 matches 8 bases. Per germline, CDR1 MNHEY and CDR2 SMNVEV (reference sequence). The CDR3 totals 17 residues. Unmatched junction bases numbered 14, after V lost 8 bases and J lost 1 base. This CDR3 reads CASLARGRHRGTDTQYF. Written as DNA, the CDR3 is TGTGCCAGCCTGGCCAGGGGGCGGCATCGGGGCACAGATACGCAGTATTTT.

This chain uses TRBV14 with TRBJ1-1; tentative D call: TRBD1 (6 bases). The CDR3 is made up of 13 amino acids. Germline lookup yields CDR1 SGHDN and CDR2 FVKESK. Between the trimmed V and J ends, which lost 4 bases and 10 bases, there was a span of 16 bases. The CDR3 region is CASSLLNRGAAFF. CDR3 nucleotide sequence: TGTGCCAGCAGCCTTCTAAATCGGGGGGCAGCTTTCTTT.

This clone has just a few counts. The V and J genes are TRBV18 and TRBJ1-4; D is unresolved. Trimming cost V 0 bases and J 6 bases, with 5 bases left between them. CDR3 size: 13 residues. The V gene's germline CDR1 is KGHSH and CDR2 LQKENI. The CDR3 region has the DNA TGTGCCAGCTCACCACCAGGTCATGAAAAACTGTTTTTT. This codes for CASSPPGHEKLFF.

V and J are TRBV7-6 and TRBJ1-1; 7 nucleotides line up with TRBD1. Germline CDR1 and CDR2: SGHVS and FNYEAQ. V gave up 1 base and J gave up 3 bases; unmatched junction bases: 5. The CDR3 is made up of 15 amino acids. The CDR3 here is CASSLGEGADTEAFF. CDR3 DNA sequence: TGTGCCAGCAGCTTAGGGGAGGGGGCGGACACTGAAGCTTTCTTT.

The gene calls are TRBV10-3 and TRBJ2-3; 11 bases fit TRBD2. CDR1 is ENHRY, CDR2 SYGVKD, per germline. J was trimmed by 0 bases and V by 8 bases; bases with no gene match: 1. CDR3 length: 14 residues. The CDR3 loop reads CAIRTSGSTDTQYF. The DNA for the CDR3 is TGTGCCATCCGGACTAGCGGGAGCACAGATACGCAGTATTTT.

The chain couples TRBV27 to TRBJ1-1; TRBD1 agrees at 11 bases. The V and J ends lost 3 bases and 11 bases, in that order; junction bases with no gene match: 5. There are 13 residues in the CDR3. Germline lookup yields CDR1 MNHEY and CDR2 SMNVEV (reference sequence). The CDR3 reads CASSFGQGAFAFF. The CDR3 bases are TGTGCCAGCAGTTTCGGACAGGGGGCGTTTGCTTTCTTT.

This sequence joins TRBV7-9 and TRBJ1-2, with TRBD1 matching over 7 bases. The CDR3 covers 16 residues. The germline V gene encodes CDR1 SEHNR and CDR2 FQNEAQ (reference sequence). V gave up 4 bases and J gave up 5 bases; unmatched junction bases: 13. The CDR3 spells CASSSSGTDRLYGYTF. CDR3 in DNA: TGTGCCAGCAGCTCCAGCGGGACAGATCGACTTTATGGCTACACCTTC.

Regarding this clone: Other DNA sequences from this sample encode an identical CDR3 as well. The chain uses TRBV5-1 and TRBJ1-2; D not certain. This CDR3 has 13 residues. V lost 0 bases to trimming and J lost 2 bases, with 5 bases between them. Germline V gives CDR1 SGHRS, CDR2 YFSETQ. The CDR3 reads CASSLAGNYGYTF. The CDR3 DNA is TGCGCCAGCAGCTTGGCTGGGAACTATGGCTACACCTTC.

V usage is TRBV5-1 and J usage is TRBJ2-2; TRBD2 matches at 8 bases. Germline-derived CDR1 and CDR2 are SGHRS and YFSETQ. The CDR3 is 18 amino acids. V was clipped by 1 base and J by 4 bases; unmatched bases: 12. The CDR3 DNA follows: TGCGCCAGCAGCTTGCGGTCTGTTGGACTAGCATTCACCGGGGAGCTGTTTTTT. It specifies CASSLRSVGLAFTGELFF.

This sequence joins TRBV6-6 and TRBJ2-7, with D perhaps matching TRBD1 or TRBD2 (5 bases each). Germline CDR1 MNHNY, CDR2 SVGAGI (reference sequence). V lost 2 bases to trimming and J lost 1 base, with 12 bases between them. The CDR3 covers 15 residues. CDR3: CASSYGGKGSYEQYF. In nucleotides, the CDR3 is TGTGCCAGCAGTTACGGGGGAAAAGGATCCTACGAGCAGTACTTC.

The chain is built from TRBV7-9 and TRBJ2-7; no definite D call. Germline CDR1 reads SEHNR; CDR2 reads FQNEAQ (reference sequence). The germline V and J ends were trimmed by 5 bases and 6 bases, with 17 bases remaining between them. The CDR3 consists of 14 residues. CDR3 nucleotide sequence: TGTGCCAGCAGCCTCGACGCCGTAGGAAGCGAGCAGTACTTC. Translated: CASSLDAVGSEQYF.

The chain combines TRBV28 with TRBJ1-3, with 8 bases that match TRBD1. V trimming: 2 bases; J trimming: 3 bases; junction bases outside the gene matches: 6. The CDR3 runs to 16 residues. Germline V CDR1 and CDR2: MDHEN, SYDVKM. CDR3 nucleotide sequence: TGTGCCAGCAGTTTACCAACAGGGGGACTTGGAAACACCATATATTTT. This encodes CASSLPTGGLGNTIYF.

The CDR3 bases are TGTGCCAGCAGTACACTCACTGACCGGTCCGAGCAGTACTTC. Its protein is CASSTLTDRSEQYF. This chain joins TRBV6-5 and TRBJ2-7; no clear D. The length of the CDR3 is 14 residues. V gave up 5 bases and J gave up 6 bases, with 17 bases separating them. Germline CDR1 MNHEY, CDR2 SVGAGI.

This clone showed up just once. The chain uses TRBV2 and TRBJ1-5, with D perhaps matching TRBD1 (5 bases). Germline V gene lookup returns CDR1 SNHLY and CDR2 FYNNEI. The CDR3 loop spans 14 amino acids. V was pared by 4 bases and J by 4 bases, with 11 bases between. CDR3 protein: CASSGSGANQPQHF. In nucleotides, the CDR3 is TGTGCCAGCAGTGGGTCCGGGGCGAATCAGCCCCAGCATTTT.

The V and J genes are TRBV5-1 and TRBJ2-4, with 9 nucleotides matching TRBD1. The CDR3 extends over 18 amino acids. Germline V gene lookup returns CDR1 SGHRS and CDR2 YFSETQ. V gave up 1 base and J gave up 3 bases; unmatched junction bases: 11. CDR3 protein: CASSLKLTGGADKNIQYF. The CDR3 region has the DNA TGCGCCAGCAGCTTGAAGCTGACAGGGGGGGCCGACAAAAACATTCAGTACTTC.

This rearrangement joins TRBV11-3 to TRBJ2-1, with TRBD2 identical over 11 bases. Trimming took 5 bases from V and 6 from J; bases not matched to a gene: 3. The CDR3 consists of 14 residues. Germline V CDR1 and CDR2: SGHNT, YENEEA. DNA of the CDR3: TGTGCCAGCAGCGGACTAGCGGGCGTCAATGAGCAGTTCTTC. This gives the protein CASSGLAGVNEQFF.

The gene calls are TRBV6-5 and TRBJ1-1; 11 positions agree with TRBD1. J gave up 5 bases and V 6 bases, and 8 bases lay outside the gene matches. The CDR3 is made up of 15 amino acids. The germline V gene encodes CDR1 MNHEY and CDR2 SVGAGI. The CDR3 region has the DNA TGTGCCAGCAGGGCCAGGACAGGGGGCTGGACTGAAGCTTTCTTT. It is translated as CASRARTGGWTEAFF.

This chain joins TRBV28 and TRBJ1-4, with 11 bases aligning to TRBD1. The trim removed 5 bases at V and 5 bases at J, leaving 4 bases unmatched. The CDR3 spans 15 residues. In germline, CDR1 is MDHEN, CDR2 SYDVKM. This chain's CDR3 is CASSPGDRGNEKLFF. DNA for the CDR3: TGTGCCAGCAGTCCGGGGGACAGGGGGAATGAAAAACTGTTTTTT.

The table lists this clone with a count of one. The chain is built from TRBV29-1 and TRBJ1-1; D uncertain. Deletions cut 4 bases from V and 2 bases from J, with 11 bases between. The CDR3 totals 13 residues. Germline V gives CDR1 SQVTM, CDR2 ANQGSEA. CDR3 region: CSVGGLLNTEAFF. The CDR3 region has the DNA TGCAGCGTTGGGGGTTTGCTAAACACTGAAGCTTTCTTT.

The J gene is TRBJ1-1, the V gene TRBV6-6; no definite D call. Trimming took off 2 bases at V and 10 bases at J, with 11 bases between the two ends. This CDR3 comprises 12 residues. Germline V gene lookup returns CDR1 MNHNY and CDR2 SVGAGI (reference sequence). CDR3 in DNA: TGTGCCAGCAGTTACGACGCGCGGGGAGCTTTCTTT. This encodes CASSYDARGAFF.

The chain carries TRBV5-6 and TRBJ2-2; no reliable D call. Germline CDR1 reads SGHDT; CDR2 reads YYEEEE. There are 15 residues in the CDR3. V shed 0 bases and J shed 1 base, with 7 bases lying between them. The CDR3 region has the DNA TGTGCCAGCAGCTTGGGGATCGGGAACACCGGGGAGCTGTTTTTT. Protein product: CASSLGIGNTGELFF.

The chain employs TRBV7-3 and TRBJ1-1, with TRBD1 matching 8 bases. The germline V gene encodes CDR1 SGHTA and CDR2 FQGTGA. This CDR3 has 14 amino acids. V dropped 4 bases and J dropped 1; count of bases not matched to a gene: 2. As DNA, the CDR3 is TGTGCCAGCAGCTCCGGGACAGGGAACACTGAAGCTTTCTTT. This gives the protein CASSSGTGNTEAFF.

This rearrangement joins TRBV10-2 to TRBJ1-6; D ambiguous. Germline-derived CDR1 and CDR2 are WSHSY and SAAADI. V was shortened by 2 bases and J by 9 bases, with 8 bases between the two germline ends. The CDR3 has 13 amino acids. The CDR3 sequence is CASSEDRISPLHF. CDR3 nucleotide sequence: TGCGCCAGCAGTGAGGACCGAATTTCACCCCTCCACTTT.